This T cell receptor (beta chain) was identified during a study of kidney transplant recipient with SARS-CoV-2 infection. This CDR3 contains 17 residues. Germline V gene lookup returns CDR1 LGHNT and CDR2 FRNRAP. V shed 4 bases and J shed 4 bases, with 22 bases lying between them. TCRdb redid the calling of the reads with MiXCR, one entry per CDR3 protein. Of 200,000 to 300,000 distinct CDR3 sequences in the sample, about 28% were seen once. This clonotype was seen at least ten times. The chain couples TRBV12-5 to TRBJ1-2, with D perhaps matching TRBD1 (5 bases). The specimen was a blood sample, collected at baseline and between days 110 and 120 from a kidney transplant recipient. The receptor was isolated from a young adult male patient who had COVID-19 and was a kidney transplant recipient. Some T cells may possibly be graft donor cells. The CDR3 loop is CASGSLLLQGKTYGYTF. CDR3 nucleotide sequence: TGTGCTAGTGGTTCATTGCTTTTGCAGGGAAAGACCTATGGCTACACCTTC.